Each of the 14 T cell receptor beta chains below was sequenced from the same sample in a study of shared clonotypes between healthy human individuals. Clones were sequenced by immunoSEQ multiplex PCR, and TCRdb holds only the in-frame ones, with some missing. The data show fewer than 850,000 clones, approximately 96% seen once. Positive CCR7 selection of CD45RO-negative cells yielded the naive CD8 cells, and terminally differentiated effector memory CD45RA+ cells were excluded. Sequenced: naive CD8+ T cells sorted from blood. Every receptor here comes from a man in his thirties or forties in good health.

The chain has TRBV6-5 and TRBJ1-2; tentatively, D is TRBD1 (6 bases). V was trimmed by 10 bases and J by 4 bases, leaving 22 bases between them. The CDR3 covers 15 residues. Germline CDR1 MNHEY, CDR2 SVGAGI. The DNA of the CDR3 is TGTGCCACCACGGGGGGCCCTACCCCTATCTATGGCTACACCTTC. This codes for CATTGGPTPIYGYTF.

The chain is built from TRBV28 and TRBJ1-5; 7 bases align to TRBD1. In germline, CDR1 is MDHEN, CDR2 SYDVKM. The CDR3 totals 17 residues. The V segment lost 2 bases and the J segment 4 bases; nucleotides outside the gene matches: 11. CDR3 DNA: TGTGCCAGCAGTTTACAGGGGGGATTGATGAAGAATCAGCCCCAGCATTTT. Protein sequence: CASSLQGGLMKNQPQHF. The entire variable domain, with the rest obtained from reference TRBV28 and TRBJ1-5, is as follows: DVKVTQSSRYLVKRTGEKVFLECVQDMDHENMFWYRQDPGLGLRLIYFSYDVKMKEKGDIPEGYSVSREKKERFSLILESASTNQTSMYLCASSLQGGLMKNQPQHFGDGTRLSIL.

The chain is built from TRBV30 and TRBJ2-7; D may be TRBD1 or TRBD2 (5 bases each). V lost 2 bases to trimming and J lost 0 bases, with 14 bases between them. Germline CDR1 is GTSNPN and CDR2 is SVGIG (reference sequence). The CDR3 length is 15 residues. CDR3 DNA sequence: TGTGCCTGGAGTACCCCGGGGCTGAGCTCCTACGAGCAGTACTTC. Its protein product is CAWSTPGLSSYEQYF.

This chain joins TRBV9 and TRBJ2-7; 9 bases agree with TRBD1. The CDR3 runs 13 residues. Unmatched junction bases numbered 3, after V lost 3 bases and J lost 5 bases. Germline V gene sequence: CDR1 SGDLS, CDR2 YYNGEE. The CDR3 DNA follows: TGTGCCAGCAGCGCCCGGACAGGGGACGAGCAGTACTTC. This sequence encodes CASSARTGDEQYF.

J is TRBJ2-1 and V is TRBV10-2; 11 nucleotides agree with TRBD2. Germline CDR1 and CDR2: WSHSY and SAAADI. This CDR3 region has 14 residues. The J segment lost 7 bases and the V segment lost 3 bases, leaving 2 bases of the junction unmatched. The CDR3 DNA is TGCGCCAGCAGTGACACTAGCGGGAGAAATGAGCAGTTCTTC. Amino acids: CASSDTSGRNEQFF.

CDR3: CASSLRGAQAEQYF. The CDR3 DNA is TGTGCCAGCAGCTTGAGAGGGGCGCAGGCCGAGCAGTACTTC. This chain joins TRBV5-4 and TRBJ2-7; either TRBD1 or TRBD2 may supply D (5 bases each). Germline V gives CDR1 SGHNT, CDR2 YYREEE (reference sequence). V was cut by 1 base and J by 6 bases, with 14 bases left in between. The CDR3 extends over 14 amino acids.

CDR3 nucleotide sequence: TGCGCCAGCAGCCAAGATGGACTAGCCAAAAACATTCAGTACTTC. This sequence encodes CASSQDGLAKNIQYF. The V gene is TRBV4-3, the J gene TRBJ2-4; D may be TRBD2 (5 bases). CDR3 length equals 15 residues. The V and J ends lost 0 bases and 0 bases respectively, with 6 bases between them. Germline values: CDR1 LGHNA, CDR2 YSLEER.

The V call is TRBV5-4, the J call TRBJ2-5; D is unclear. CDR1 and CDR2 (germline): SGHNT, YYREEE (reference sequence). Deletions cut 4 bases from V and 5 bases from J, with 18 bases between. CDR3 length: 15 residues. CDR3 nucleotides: TGTGCCAGCAGCCCTTTCTCGTCGGTAGGGGAGACCCAGTACTTC. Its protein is CASSPFSSVGETQYF.

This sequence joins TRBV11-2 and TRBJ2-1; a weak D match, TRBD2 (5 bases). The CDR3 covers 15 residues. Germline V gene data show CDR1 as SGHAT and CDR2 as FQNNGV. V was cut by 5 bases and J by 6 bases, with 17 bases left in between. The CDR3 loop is CASSEWVGEINEQFF. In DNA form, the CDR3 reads TGTGCCAGCAGCGAATGGGTTGGGGAGATCAATGAGCAGTTCTTC.

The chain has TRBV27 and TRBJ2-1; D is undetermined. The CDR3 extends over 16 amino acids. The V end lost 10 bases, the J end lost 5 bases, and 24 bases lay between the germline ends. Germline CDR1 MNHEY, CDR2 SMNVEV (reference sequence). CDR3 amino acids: CATQSFPPDFHNEQFF. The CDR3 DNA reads TGTGCCACCCAATCCTTCCCTCCGGATTTCCACAATGAGCAGTTCTTC.

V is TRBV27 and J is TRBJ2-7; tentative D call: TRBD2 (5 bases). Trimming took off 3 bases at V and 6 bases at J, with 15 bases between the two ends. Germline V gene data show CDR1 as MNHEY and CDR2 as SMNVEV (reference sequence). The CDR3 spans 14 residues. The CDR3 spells CASSFSGNSGEQYF. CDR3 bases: TGTGCCAGCAGTTTTTCCGGGAACTCGGGCGAGCAGTACTTC.

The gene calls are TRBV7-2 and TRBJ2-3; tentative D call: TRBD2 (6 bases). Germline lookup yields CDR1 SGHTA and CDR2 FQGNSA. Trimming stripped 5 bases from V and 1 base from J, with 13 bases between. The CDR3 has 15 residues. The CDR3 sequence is CASSPGASGTDTQYF. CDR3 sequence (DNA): TGTGCCAGCAGCCCCGGGGCTAGCGGCACAGATACGCAGTATTTT.

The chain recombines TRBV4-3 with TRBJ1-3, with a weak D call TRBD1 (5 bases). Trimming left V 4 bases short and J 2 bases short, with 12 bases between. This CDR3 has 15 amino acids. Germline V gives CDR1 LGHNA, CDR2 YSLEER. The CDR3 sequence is CASSPDAGTGNTIYF. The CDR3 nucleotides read TGCGCCAGCAGCCCCGACGCAGGGACTGGAAACACCATATATTTT.

CDR3: CASSLAGTSNYEQYF. The CDR3 nucleotides are TGTGCCAGCAGCTTGGCAGGGACTAGCAACTACGAGCAGTACTTC. The chain joins TRBV5-5 to TRBJ2-7; 9 bases align to TRBD2. The junction had 4 bases not matched to a gene; V was cut back by 0 bases and J by 3 bases. The CDR3 consists of 15 residues. CDR1 and CDR2 from the germline V gene are SGHKS and YYEKEE (reference sequence).